The 27 T cell receptor beta chains below come from one sample, sequenced in a study of blood T cell repertoires in COVID-19 (dated by TCRdb to the early 2020s). The method was the immunoSEQ multiplex PCR assay. TCRdb took over this immuneACCESS table, retaining in-frame rearrangements with V and J assigned. Such tables are incomplete; in checked studies, under half of the missing clones stem from an unresolved V gene, and the remainder is unexplained. The sample includes tens of thousands of clones, with 90% observed a single time. The biggest ten clones account for 6.7% of the sample. The sample comprised peripheral blood. The receptor set was obtained from a young man with COVID-19, enrolled during active disease.

This sequence joins TRBV30 and TRBJ1-6; weak D call: TRBD1 (6 bases). The CDR3 runs to 14 residues. Germline V gene data show CDR1 as GTSNPN and CDR2 as SVGIG (reference sequence). Trimming shortened V by 5 bases and J by 3 bases, and 11 bases separated the two germline ends. Written as DNA, the CDR3 is TGTGCCTGGCAACAGGGCGACTATAATTCACCCCTCCACTTT. This sequence encodes CAWQQGDYNSPLHF.

The chain links TRBV15 to TRBJ1-5; 10 nucleotides line up with TRBD1. Germline assignment: CDR1 LNHNV and CDR2 YYDKDF (reference sequence). This CDR3 is built from 14 residues. V dropped 3 bases and J dropped 5; count of bases not matched to a gene: 1. The CDR3 coding sequence is TGTGCCACCAGCAGGGGGACAGGGGATCAGCCCCAGCATTTT. Translated: CATSRGTGDQPQHF.

CDR3 sequence (DNA): TGTGCCAGCGGACAGGGGAGTAATCAGCCCCAGCATTTT. Translating gives CASGQGSNQPQHF. This rearrangement joins TRBV11-2 to TRBJ1-5; 9 bases are shared with TRBD1. V was clipped by 8 bases and J by 4 bases; unmatched bases: 3. This CDR3 has 13 residues. Germline assignment: CDR1 SGHAT and CDR2 FQNNGV.

The chain uses TRBV5-1 and TRBJ1-3; the D is unclear. V lost 3 bases and J lost 4, with 8 bases in between. The CDR3 is 13 residues long. CDR1 and CDR2 from the germline V gene are SGHRS and YFSETQ. In DNA, the CDR3 is TGCGCCAGCAGCTCTGAGGTGGGAAACACCATATATTTT. Translated, it gives CASSSEVGNTIYF.

The rearrangement uses TRBV30 and TRBJ2-7; TRBD1 matches 9 bases. Germline CDR1 reads GTSNPN; CDR2 reads SVGIG (reference sequence). This CDR3 is built from 14 residues. J lost 3 bases, V lost 4 bases, and 7 bases had no gene match. CDR3 bases: TGTGCCTGGAACACCGGGACAGGGAGCTACGAGCAGTACTTC. Its translation is CAWNTGTGSYEQYF.

V usage is TRBV11-1 and J usage is TRBJ2-7, with 12 bases that match TRBD2. V dropped 5 bases and J dropped 5; count of bases not matched to a gene: 10. Per the germline V gene, CDR1 is SGHAT and CDR2 is FQDESV (reference sequence). CDR3 length equals 16 residues. The CDR3 DNA reads TGTGCCAGCAGCCCCACTCTAGCGGGAGGGCCGGACGAGCAGTACTTC. The encoded protein is CASSPTLAGGPDEQYF.

The chain combines TRBV28 with TRBJ1-6; no firm D call. This CDR3 region has 14 residues. The germline gives CDR1 MDHEN, CDR2 SYDVKM. V lost 6 bases to trimming and J lost 7 bases, with 13 bases between them. In DNA, the CDR3 is TGTGCCAGCAGCGCCCCCGGTCGGAATTCACCCCTCCACTTT. This gives the protein CASSAPGRNSPLHF.

The gene calls are TRBV2 and TRBJ2-1, with 9 bases identical to TRBD2. The CDR3 sequence is 12 residues long. Germline V gene data show CDR1 as SNHLY and CDR2 as FYNNEI. V was clipped by 4 bases and J by 16 bases; unmatched bases: 8. CDR3 sequence reads: CASSVGGRACFF. CDR3 in DNA: TGTGCCAGCAGTGTGGGCGGGAGGGCTTGCTTCTTC.

The rearrangement joins TRBV19 to TRBJ1-5; D is perhaps TRBD1 (6 bases). The V gene lost 6 bases and the J gene lost 3 bases, with 15 bases spanning the gap. CDR1 is LNHDA, CDR2 SQIVND, per germline (reference sequence). The CDR3 runs 15 residues. This chain's CDR3 is CASSLQGHHNQPQHF. As DNA, the CDR3 is TGTGCCAGTAGCTTACAGGGCCACCACAATCAGCCCCAGCATTTT.

This chain uses TRBV11-3 with TRBJ2-3; 7 bases are shared with TRBD1. The J segment lost 3 bases and the V segment lost 4 bases, leaving 13 bases of the junction unmatched. Germline-derived CDR1 and CDR2 are SGHNT and YENEEA. The CDR3 spans 17 residues. The CDR3 sequence: CASSSGPRRGSTDTQYF. CDR3 coding DNA: TGTGCCAGCAGCTCTGGCCCGCGCAGGGGGAGTACAGATACGCAGTATTTT.

For this clone: Other DNA sequences in the sample encode the same CDR3. V gene TRBV28 combines with J gene TRBJ2-1; no reliable D call. Trimming removed 5 bases at V and 3 bases at J, with 5 bases between. The CDR3 totals 12 residues. Per the germline V gene, CDR1 is MDHEN and CDR2 is SYDVKM. The CDR3 nucleotides read TGTGCCAGCAGTCCCGTCTACAATGAGCAGTTCTTC. As protein: CASSPVYNEQFF.

This clone was counted between two and nine times. The chain carries TRBV13 and TRBJ2-1; D gene uncertain. This CDR3 spans 12 amino acids. Germline CDR1 is PRHDT and CDR2 is FYEKMQ (reference sequence). V dropped 1 base and J dropped 6 bases, with 4 bases sitting between them. The CDR3 loop is CASSLVRNEQFF. CDR3 nucleotide sequence: TGTGCCAGCAGCTTAGTTCGCAATGAGCAGTTCTTC.

The genes are TRBV30 and TRBJ1-2, with D perhaps matching TRBD1 (6 bases). V lost 3 bases to trimming and J lost 12 bases, with 14 bases between them. From germline, CDR1 is GTSNPN and CDR2 SVGIG (reference sequence). The CDR3 has 11 residues. In DNA, the CDR3 is TGTGCCTGGAGCCCCGGGACATATCACACCTTC. Its translation is CAWSPGTYHTF.

The chain uses TRBV9 and TRBJ1-6, with D unclear. The ends were cut back, 3 bases at V and 5 bases at J, with 9 bases in the middle. CDR3 length: 14 amino acids. Germline V gene data show CDR1 as SGDLS and CDR2 as YYNGEE. The CDR3 region is CASSGRANNSPLHF. DNA of the CDR3: TGTGCCAGCAGCGGGAGGGCGAATAATTCACCCCTCCACTTT.

The V gene is TRBV27, the J gene TRBJ2-5; 8 nucleotides agree with TRBD2. Per the germline V gene, CDR1 is MNHEY and CDR2 is SMNVEV (reference sequence). CDR3 length: 15 residues. Trimming took 7 bases from V and 5 from J; bases not matched to a gene: 12. The CDR3 DNA reads as TGTGCCAGCATCAATAGGTCGGGAGGGGGGGAGACCCAGTACTTC. Its protein product is CASINRSGGGETQYF.

The chain links TRBV20-1 to TRBJ1-2, with TRBD1 identical over 9 bases. Per germline, CDR1 DFQATT and CDR2 SNEGSKA (reference sequence). V lost 3 bases to trimming and J lost 8 bases; unmatched junction nucleotides: 10. This CDR3 has 14 amino acids. Here the CDR3 DNA reads TGCAGTGCTAGTTCACAGGGGGCTTCAGGGGGCTACACCTTC. It yields the protein CSASSQGASGGYTF.

This chain links TRBV28 with TRBJ1-5; D perhaps matches TRBD1 (6 bases). Trimming removed 6 bases from V and 0 bases from J, with 9 bases in between. Germline V gene lookup returns CDR1 MDHEN and CDR2 SYDVKM. The CDR3 spans 14 residues. CDR3 residues: CASRTGNSNQPQHF. CDR3 DNA: TGTGCCAGCAGAACAGGGAATAGCAATCAGCCCCAGCATTTT.

J is TRBJ2-7 and V is TRBV7-9, with 7 bases fitting TRBD2. This CDR3 spans 13 amino acids. The V gene end was trimmed by 5 bases and the J gene end by 2 bases; junction bases not matched to a gene: 3. Germline V CDR1 and CDR2: SEHNR, FQNEAQ (reference sequence). The DNA of the CDR3 is TGTGCCAGCAGCCCCACTAGCGCCTACGAGCAGTACTTC. As protein: CASSPTSAYEQYF.

The chain couples TRBV9 to TRBJ2-1; possibly TRBD2 for D (6 bases). The CDR3 totals 17 residues. The V gene's germline CDR1 is SGDLS and CDR2 YYNGEE. V was clipped by 0 bases and J by 2 bases, with 15 bases between them. CDR3 DNA: TGTGCCAGCAGCGTAGGGGGAAGGGGAGGCCCCTACAATGAGCAGTTCTTC. Its protein product is CASSVGGRGGPYNEQFF.

This clone was seen a handful of times. The chain recombines TRBV6-2 or TRBV6-3 with TRBJ2-5; 7 positions match TRBD1. The CDR3 length is 16 residues. V dropped 3 bases and J dropped 4; count of bases not matched to a gene: 11. CDR1 is MNHEY and CDR2 is SVGEGT in the germline V gene. The CDR3 here is CASSYRLTGLGETQYF. In nucleotides, the CDR3 is TGTGCCAGCAGTTATCGTCTGACAGGGCTAGGAGAGACCCAGTACTTC.

The chain is built from TRBV2 and TRBJ1-2; D is undetermined. The V and J ends lost 8 bases and 0 bases respectively, with 16 bases between them. CDR3 length: 15 residues. The germline CDR1 and CDR2 sequences are SNHLY and FYNNEI. In nucleotides, the CDR3 is TGTGCCAGCCCGAAGGTCGGACTTACTAACTATGGCTACACCTTC. As protein: CASPKVGLTNYGYTF. The whole variable domain, filled in from reference TRBV2 and TRBJ1-2, reads EPEVTQTPSHQVTQMGQEVILRCVPISNHLYFYWYRQILGQKVEFLVSFYNNEISEKSEIFDDQFSVERPDGSNFTLKIRSTKLEDSAMYFCASPKVGLTNYGYTFGSGTRLTVV.

This clone was observed a single time. This sequence joins TRBV7-2 and TRBJ2-1, with D tentatively TRBD1 (6 bases). Looked up from germline, CDR1 is SGHTA and CDR2 is FQGNSA. CDR3 length: 16 residues. Between the trimmed V and J ends, which lost 1 base and 5 bases, there was a span of 15 bases. CDR3 protein: CASSLVVNRENNEQFF. The CDR3 nucleotides read TGTGCCAGCAGCTTAGTAGTTAACAGGGAGAACAATGAGCAGTTCTTC.

The V call is TRBV30, the J call TRBJ2-1, with TRBD2 identical over 7 bases. Looked up from germline, CDR1 is GTSNPN and CDR2 is SVGIG (reference sequence). V lost 3 bases to trimming and J lost 6 bases; unmatched junction nucleotides: 2. The length of the CDR3 is 12 residues. The CDR3 reads CAWRGRANEQFF. CDR3 sequence (DNA): TGTGCCTGGAGGGGGAGGGCCAATGAGCAGTTCTTC.

A few counts support this clone. The rearrangement uses TRBV7-9 and TRBJ2-7; 7 nucleotides line up with TRBD1. Germline CDR1 is SEHNR and CDR2 is FQNEAQ (reference sequence). Losses at the gene ends were 5 bases for V and 5 bases for J; bases not matched to a gene: 0. The CDR3 contains 11 residues. This chain's CDR3 is CASSQGDEQYF. The CDR3 DNA reads TGTGCCAGCAGCCAGGGGGACGAGCAGTACTTC.

V and J are TRBV6-5 and TRBJ1-2, with D uncertain. Germline-derived CDR1 and CDR2 are MNHEY and SVGAGI. There are 13 residues in the CDR3. Trimming removed 0 bases at V and 8 bases at J, with 10 bases between. For the CDR3, the DNA is TGTGCCAGCAGTTACTCTACGGTCCGGGGCTACACCTTC. It codes for CASSYSTVRGYTF.

The CDR3 sequence is CASSGEWADTQYF. CDR3 in DNA: TGTGCCAGCAGTGGGGAGTGGGCAGATACGCAGTATTTT. The chain has TRBV9 and TRBJ2-3; the D gene is possibly TRBD2 (5 bases). The germline V gene has CDR1 SGDLS and CDR2 YYNGEE. Between the trimmed V and J ends, which lost 5 bases and 4 bases, there was a span of 11 bases. This CDR3 region has 13 residues. The whole variable domain, filled in from reference TRBV9 and TRBJ2-3, reads DSGVTQTPKHLITATGQRVTLRCSPRSGDLSVYWYQQSLDQGLQFLIQYYNGEERAKGNILERFSAQQFPDLHSELNLSSLELGDSALYFCASSGEWADTQYFGPGTRLTVL.

V usage is TRBV7-8 and J usage is TRBJ1-5, with D uncertain. Trimming left V 8 bases short and J 0 bases short, with 5 bases between. CDR3 length: 12 amino acids. CDR1 is SGHVS, CDR2 FQNEAQ, per germline. Written as DNA, the CDR3 is TGTGCCAGCTCTACTAGCAATCAGCCCCAGCATTTT. This gives the protein CASSTSNQPQHF. The variable domain in full, with the rest retrieved from reference TRBV7-8 and TRBJ1-5, is GAGVSQSPRYKVAKRGQDVALRCDPISGHVSLFWYQQALGQGPEFLTYFQNEAQLDKSGLPSDRFFAERPEGSVSTLKIQRTQQEDSAVYLCASSTSNQPQHFGDGTRLSIL.